This T cell receptor (beta chain) was sequenced during a study of Graves' ophthalmopathy and Graves' hyperthyroidism. Reliance was placed on clinical symptoms, serum thyroxine, TRAb, thyroid ultrasound and orbital computed tomography for diagnosis. There are many counts of this clonotype. RNA transcripts were the template, and TCR beta CDR3 regions were amplified from them. Amplification began with first-round RT-PCR using HTBI primers, then second-round multiplex PCR was performed. TCRdb ran MiXCR on the multiplex PCR reads and lists one entry per CDR3 protein. The data show 620,000 or so distinct CDR3 sequences, over 20% seen once. The CDR3 length is 13 residues. Germline assignment: CDR1 MNHEY and CDR2 SVGEGT. The V end was cut by 2 bases, the J end by 11 bases, with 15 bases between.

The TCR sequence derives from a woman aged 18-29 years with stable Graves' hyperthyroidism. Some clones in this sample may be carry-over from other donors' samples. The chain has TRBV6-2 or TRBV6-3 and TRBJ1-1; D unclear. Sequenced input: peripheral blood. CDR3 DNA sequence: TGTGCCAGCAGTTACCGGGTCCTACTGGGGGCTTTCTTT. It is translated as CASSYRVLLGAFF.